This T cell receptor beta chain was identified during a study of cytomegalovirus exposure and HLA in healthy donors. The CDR3 contains 15 residues. From germline, CDR1 is MNHEY and CDR2 SMNVEV (reference sequence). V lost 1 base and J lost 4; bases outside the gene matches: 5. Profiled with immunoSEQ multiplex PCR; TCRdb holds only in-frame clones, not every one. The repertoire holds about 160,000 clones, with roughly nine tenths as singletons. This sequence joins TRBV27 and TRBJ2-5; TRBD1 aligns across 8 bases. The sample comprised PBMCs. The TCR sequence derives from a man younger than 35 in good health and CMV-seropositive. DNA for the CDR3: TGTGCCAGCAGTTTATTTACAGGGGGGAGAGAGACCCAGTACTTC. Residues: CASSLFTGGRETQYF.